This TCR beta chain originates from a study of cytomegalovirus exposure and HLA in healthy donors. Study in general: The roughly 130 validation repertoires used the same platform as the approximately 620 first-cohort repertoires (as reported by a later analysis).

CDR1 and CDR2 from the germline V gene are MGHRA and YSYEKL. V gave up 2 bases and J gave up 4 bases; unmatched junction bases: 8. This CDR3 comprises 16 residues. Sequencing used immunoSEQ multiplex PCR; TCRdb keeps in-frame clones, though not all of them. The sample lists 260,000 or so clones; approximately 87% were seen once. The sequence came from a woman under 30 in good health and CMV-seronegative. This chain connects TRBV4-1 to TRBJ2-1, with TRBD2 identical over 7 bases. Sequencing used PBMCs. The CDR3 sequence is CASSQYLAAAYNEQFF. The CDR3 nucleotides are TGCGCCAGCAGCCAATACCTAGCGGCCGCATACAATGAGCAGTTCTTC.